This entry features one T cell receptor beta chain sequence. This record belongs to a study of T cell changes during pregnancy in multiple sclerosis. Germline loops: CDR1 SGHKS, CDR2 YYEKEE (reference sequence). Trimming pared 0 bases from V and 1 base from J, leaving 7 bases between. The CDR3 runs 15 residues. Sequencing used immunoSEQ multiplex PCR; TCRdb keeps in-frame clones, though not all of them. The table includes roughly 38,000 clones, 90% to 95% detected once. This rearrangement joins TRBV5-5 to TRBJ2-2; tentative D call: TRBD1 (6 bases). This clonotype originated in a female donor in good health, enrolled as a control in a pregnancy study. The sample consisted of CD4+ T cells from peripheral blood mononuclear cells, taken in the second trimester of pregnancy. The CDR3 DNA sequence: TGTGCCAGCAGCTTGGGGACAGTGAACACCGGGGAGCTGTTTTTT. This encodes CASSLGTVNTGELFF.